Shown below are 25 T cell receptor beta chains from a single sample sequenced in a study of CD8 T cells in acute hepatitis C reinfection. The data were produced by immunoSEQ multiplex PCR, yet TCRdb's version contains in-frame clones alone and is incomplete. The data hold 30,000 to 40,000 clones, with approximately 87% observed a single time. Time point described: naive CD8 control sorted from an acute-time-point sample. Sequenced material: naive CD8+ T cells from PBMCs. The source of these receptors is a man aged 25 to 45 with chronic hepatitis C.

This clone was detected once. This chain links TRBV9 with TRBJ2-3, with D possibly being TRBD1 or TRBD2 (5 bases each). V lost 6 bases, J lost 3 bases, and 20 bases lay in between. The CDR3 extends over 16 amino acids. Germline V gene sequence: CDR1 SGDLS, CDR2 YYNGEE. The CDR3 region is CASTPGTGPRTDTQYF. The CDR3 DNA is TGTGCCAGCACCCCAGGGACGGGGCCCCGTACAGATACGCAGTATTTT.

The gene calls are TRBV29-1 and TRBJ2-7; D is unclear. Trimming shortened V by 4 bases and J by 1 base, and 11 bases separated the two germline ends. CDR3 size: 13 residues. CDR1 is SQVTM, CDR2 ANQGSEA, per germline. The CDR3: CSVVGYSSYEQYF. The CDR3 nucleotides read TGCAGCGTTGTAGGGTACTCGTCCTACGAGCAGTACTTC.

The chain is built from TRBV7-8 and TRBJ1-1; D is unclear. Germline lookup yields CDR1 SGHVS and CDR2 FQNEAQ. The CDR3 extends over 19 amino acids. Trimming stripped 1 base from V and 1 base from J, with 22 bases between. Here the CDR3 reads CASSLDVRTTNLKNTEAFF. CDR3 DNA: TGTGCCAGCAGCTTAGACGTCAGAACTACCAATCTCAAGAACACTGAAGCTTTCTTT.

CDR3 DNA sequence: TGTGCCAGCAGCCGCAATGATGAGCAGTTCTTC. Translation gives CASSRNDEQFF. The rearrangement links TRBV6-5 to TRBJ2-1, with D unresolved. The V end was cut by 6 bases, the J end by 8 bases, with 8 bases between. The length of the CDR3 is 11 residues. The germline V gene encodes CDR1 MNHEY and CDR2 SVGAGI.

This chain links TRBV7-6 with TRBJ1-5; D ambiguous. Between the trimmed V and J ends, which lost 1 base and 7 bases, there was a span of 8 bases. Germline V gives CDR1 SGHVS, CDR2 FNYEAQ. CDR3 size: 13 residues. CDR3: CASSLGSQQPQHF. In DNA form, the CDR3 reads TGTGCCAGCAGCTTAGGCTCCCAACAGCCCCAGCATTTT.

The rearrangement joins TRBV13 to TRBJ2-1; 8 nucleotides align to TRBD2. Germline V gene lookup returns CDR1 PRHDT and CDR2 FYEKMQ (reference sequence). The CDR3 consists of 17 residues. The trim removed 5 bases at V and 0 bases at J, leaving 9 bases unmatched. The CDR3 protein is CASSRKLAGSSYNEQFF. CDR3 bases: TGTGCCAGCAGCCGAAAATTAGCGGGGAGCTCCTACAATGAGCAGTTCTTC.

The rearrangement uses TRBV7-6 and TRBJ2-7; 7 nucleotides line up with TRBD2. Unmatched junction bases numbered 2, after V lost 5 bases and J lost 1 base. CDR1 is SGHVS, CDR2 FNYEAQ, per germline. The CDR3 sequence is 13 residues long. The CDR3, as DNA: TGTGCCAGCAGCCCGCGGGAGTCCTACGAGCAGTACTTC. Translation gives CASSPRESYEQYF.

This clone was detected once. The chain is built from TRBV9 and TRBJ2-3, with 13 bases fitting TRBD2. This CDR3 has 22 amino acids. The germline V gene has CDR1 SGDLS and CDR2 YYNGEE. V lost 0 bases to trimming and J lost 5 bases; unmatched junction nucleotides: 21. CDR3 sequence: CASSVDYLGQGTSGNILDTQYF. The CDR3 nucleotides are TGTGCCAGCAGCGTAGACTACTTAGGACAGGGGACTAGCGGGAATATCCTAGATACGCAGTATTTT.

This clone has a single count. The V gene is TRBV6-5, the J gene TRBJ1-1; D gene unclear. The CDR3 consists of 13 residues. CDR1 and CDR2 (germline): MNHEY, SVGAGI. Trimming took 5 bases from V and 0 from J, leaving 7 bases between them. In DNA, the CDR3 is TGTGCCAGCAGTACACCCTTGAACACTGAAGCTTTCTTT. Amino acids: CASSTPLNTEAFF.

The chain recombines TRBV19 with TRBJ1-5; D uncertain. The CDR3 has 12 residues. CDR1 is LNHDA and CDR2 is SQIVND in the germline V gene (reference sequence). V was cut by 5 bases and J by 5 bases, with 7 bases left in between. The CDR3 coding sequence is TGTGCCAGTAGTCCCTCCTATCAGCCCCAGCATTTT. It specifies CASSPSYQPQHF.

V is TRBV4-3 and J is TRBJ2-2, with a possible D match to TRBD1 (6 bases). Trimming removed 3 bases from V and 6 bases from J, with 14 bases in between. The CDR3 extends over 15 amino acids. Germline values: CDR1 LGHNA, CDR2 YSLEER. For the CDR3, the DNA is TGCGCCAGCAGCCATGACCGCAGGGGCTCCGGGGAGCTGTTTTTT. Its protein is CASSHDRRGSGELFF.

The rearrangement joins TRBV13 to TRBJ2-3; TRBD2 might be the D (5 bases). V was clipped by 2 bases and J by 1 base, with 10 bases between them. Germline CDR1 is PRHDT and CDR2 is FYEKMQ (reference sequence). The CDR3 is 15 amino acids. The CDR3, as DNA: TGTGCCAGCAGCTTACACCCCGGGGGCACAGATACGCAGTATTTT. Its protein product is CASSLHPGGTDTQYF.

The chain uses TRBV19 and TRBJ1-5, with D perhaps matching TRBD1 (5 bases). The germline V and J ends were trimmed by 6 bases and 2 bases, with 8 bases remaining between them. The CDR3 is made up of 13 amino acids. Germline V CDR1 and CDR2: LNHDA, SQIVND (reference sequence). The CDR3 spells CASRGEGNQPQHF. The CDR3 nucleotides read TGTGCCAGTAGGGGGGAGGGCAATCAGCCCCAGCATTTT.

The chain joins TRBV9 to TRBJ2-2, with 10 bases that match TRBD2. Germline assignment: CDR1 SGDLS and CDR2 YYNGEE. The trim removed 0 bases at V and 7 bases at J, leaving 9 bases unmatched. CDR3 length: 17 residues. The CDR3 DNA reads TGTGCCAGCAGCGTAGAATCCAGCGGGAGGGCCAACGGGGAGCTGTTTTTT. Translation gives CASSVESSGRANGELFF.

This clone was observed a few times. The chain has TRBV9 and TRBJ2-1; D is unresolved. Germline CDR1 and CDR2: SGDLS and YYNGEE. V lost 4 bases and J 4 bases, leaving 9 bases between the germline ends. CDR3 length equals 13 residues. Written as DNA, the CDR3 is TGTGCCAGCAGCCCCCCCGGGTACAATGAGCAGTTCTTC. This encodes CASSPPGYNEQFF.

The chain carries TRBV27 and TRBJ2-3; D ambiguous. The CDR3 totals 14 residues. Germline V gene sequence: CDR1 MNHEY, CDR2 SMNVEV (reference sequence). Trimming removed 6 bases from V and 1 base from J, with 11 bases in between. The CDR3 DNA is TGTGCCAGCAGGGAAGTCGTAGGCACAGATACGCAGTATTTT. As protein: CASREVVGTDTQYF.

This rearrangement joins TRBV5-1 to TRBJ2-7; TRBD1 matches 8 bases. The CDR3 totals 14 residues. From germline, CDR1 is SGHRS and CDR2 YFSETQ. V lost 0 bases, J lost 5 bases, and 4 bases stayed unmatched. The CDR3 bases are TGCGCCAGCAGCTTGGGACAGGGGTCCGACGAGCAGTACTTC. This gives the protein CASSLGQGSDEQYF.

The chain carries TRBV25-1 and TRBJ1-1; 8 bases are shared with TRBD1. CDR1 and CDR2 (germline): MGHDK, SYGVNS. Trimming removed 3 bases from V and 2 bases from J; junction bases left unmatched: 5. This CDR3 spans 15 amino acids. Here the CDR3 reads CASSDWGQANTEAFF. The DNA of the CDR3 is TGTGCCAGCAGTGACTGGGGACAGGCTAACACTGAAGCTTTCTTT.

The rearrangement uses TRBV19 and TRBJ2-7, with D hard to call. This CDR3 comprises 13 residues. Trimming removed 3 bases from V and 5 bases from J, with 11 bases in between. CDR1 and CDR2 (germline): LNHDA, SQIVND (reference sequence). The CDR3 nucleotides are TGTGCCAGTAGTATGGTTCTTCTCCACGAGCAGTACTTC. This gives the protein CASSMVLLHEQYF.

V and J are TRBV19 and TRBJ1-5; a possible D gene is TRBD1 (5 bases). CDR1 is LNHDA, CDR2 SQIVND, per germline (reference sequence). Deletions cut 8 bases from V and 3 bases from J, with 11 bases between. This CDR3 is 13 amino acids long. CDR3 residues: CASGDSPNQPQHF. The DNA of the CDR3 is TGTGCCAGTGGAGACAGTCCCAATCAGCCCCAGCATTTT.

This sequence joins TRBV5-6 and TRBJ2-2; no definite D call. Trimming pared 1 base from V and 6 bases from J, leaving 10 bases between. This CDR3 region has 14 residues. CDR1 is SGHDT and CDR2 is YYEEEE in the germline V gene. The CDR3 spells CASSLPNLAGELFF. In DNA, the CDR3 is TGTGCCAGCAGCTTGCCGAATTTGGCCGGGGAGCTGTTTTTT.

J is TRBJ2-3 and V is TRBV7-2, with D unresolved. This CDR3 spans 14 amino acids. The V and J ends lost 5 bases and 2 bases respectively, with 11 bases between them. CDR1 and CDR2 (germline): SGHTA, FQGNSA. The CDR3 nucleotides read TGTGCCAGCAGCCTCGACACTGCCACAGATACGCAGTATTTT. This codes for CASSLDTATDTQYF.

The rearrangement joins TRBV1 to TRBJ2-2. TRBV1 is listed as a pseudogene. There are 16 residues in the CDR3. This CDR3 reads CTSSHPGTVNTGELFF. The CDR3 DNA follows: TGCACCAGCAGCCACCCCGGGACGGTGAACACCGGGGAGCTGTTTTTT.

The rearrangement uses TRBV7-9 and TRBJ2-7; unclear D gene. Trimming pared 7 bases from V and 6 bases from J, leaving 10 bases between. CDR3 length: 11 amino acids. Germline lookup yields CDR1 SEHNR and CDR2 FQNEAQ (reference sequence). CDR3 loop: CASTLNGEQYF. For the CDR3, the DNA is TGTGCCAGCACCCTCAATGGCGAGCAGTACTTC.

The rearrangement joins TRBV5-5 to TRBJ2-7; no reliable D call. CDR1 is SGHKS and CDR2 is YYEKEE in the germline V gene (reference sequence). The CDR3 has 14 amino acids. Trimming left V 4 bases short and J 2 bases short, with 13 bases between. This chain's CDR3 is CASSPVGLTYEQYF. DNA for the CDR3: TGTGCCAGCAGCCCCGTGGGTTTGACCTACGAGCAGTACTTC.